This record concerns one T cell receptor (beta chain) sequence. The antigen is undetermined. The entry originates in a study of high-grade serous ovarian cancer treatment subgroups. Overall study findings and caveats: Same-patient tumor repertoires overlapped at about 0.095 to 0.79; different patients barely overlapped. TCR relatedness rose with neoantigen level and trended with mutation load.

Clones were sequenced by immunoSEQ multiplex PCR, and TCRdb holds only the in-frame ones, with some missing. The sample records about 16,000 clones, about 76% being singletons. Germline assignment: CDR1 SGHKS and CDR2 YYEKEE (reference sequence). V lost 4 bases to trimming and J lost 6 bases; unmatched junction nucleotides: 4. This CDR3 has 12 residues. The tumor samples were collected prior to definitive surgery or chemotherapy. Sequencing was carried out using tumor tissue. The TCR comes from a human donor with high-grade serous ovarian cancer. J is TRBJ2-7 and V is TRBV5-5, with 7 bases matching TRBD1. The CDR3, as DNA: TGTGCCAGCAGCCCTGGGACAGCCGAGCAGTACTTC. It yields the protein CASSPGTAEQYF.